Described below is a single TCR beta chain sequence and its context. Its antigen remains unknown. Per the germline V gene, CDR1 is ENHRY and CDR2 is SYGVKD. This CDR3 spans 17 amino acids. Unmatched junction bases numbered 7, after V lost 2 bases and J lost 5 bases. This entry comes from a study of T cells in tuberculosis. Looking at the study overall: Samples predate treatment or fall within its first 7 days. Overall study findings and caveats: Active tuberculosis patients had shorter CDR3-alpha; the beta difference was nonsignificant.

Noted time point: new active TB diagnosis, blood taken before or within 7 days of starting treatment. Profiled with immunoSEQ multiplex PCR; TCRdb holds only in-frame clones, not every one. The top ten clones hold about 10% of a sample with roughly 34,000 clones, approximately 93% of them seen once. V usage is TRBV10-3 and J usage is TRBJ2-1, with 12 bases that match TRBD2. The clonotype originates from an adult with tuberculosis. The sample here was PBMCs, taken at tuberculosis diagnosis. CDR3 in amino acids: CAISETTSGGPNNEQFF. CDR3 coding DNA: TGTGCCATCAGTGAGACAACTAGCGGGGGGCCAAACAATGAGCAGTTCTTC.